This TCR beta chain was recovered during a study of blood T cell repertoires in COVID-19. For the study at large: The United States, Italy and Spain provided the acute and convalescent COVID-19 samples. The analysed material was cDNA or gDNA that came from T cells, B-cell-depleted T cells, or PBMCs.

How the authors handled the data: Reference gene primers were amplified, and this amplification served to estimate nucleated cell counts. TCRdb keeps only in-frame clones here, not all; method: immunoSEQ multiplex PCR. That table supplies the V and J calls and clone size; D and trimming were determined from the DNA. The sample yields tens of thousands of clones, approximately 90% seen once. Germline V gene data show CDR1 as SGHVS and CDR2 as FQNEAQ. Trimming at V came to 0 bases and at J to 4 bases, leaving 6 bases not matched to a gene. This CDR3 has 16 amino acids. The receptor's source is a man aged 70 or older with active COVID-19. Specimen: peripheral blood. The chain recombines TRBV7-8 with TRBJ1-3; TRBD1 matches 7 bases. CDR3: CASSLAPTGNGNTIYF. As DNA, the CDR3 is TGTGCCAGCAGCTTAGCCCCGACAGGGAACGGAAACACCATATATTTT.